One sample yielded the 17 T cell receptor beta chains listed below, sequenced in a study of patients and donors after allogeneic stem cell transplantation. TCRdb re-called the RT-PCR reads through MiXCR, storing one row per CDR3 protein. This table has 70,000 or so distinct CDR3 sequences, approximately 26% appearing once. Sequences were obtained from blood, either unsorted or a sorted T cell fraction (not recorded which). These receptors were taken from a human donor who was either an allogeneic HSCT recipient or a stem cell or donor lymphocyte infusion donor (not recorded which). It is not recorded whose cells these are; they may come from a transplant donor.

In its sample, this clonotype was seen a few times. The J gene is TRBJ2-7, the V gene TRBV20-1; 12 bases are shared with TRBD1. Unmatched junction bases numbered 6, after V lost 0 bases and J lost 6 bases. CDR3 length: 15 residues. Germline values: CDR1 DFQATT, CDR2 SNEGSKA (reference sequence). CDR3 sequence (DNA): TGCAGTGCTAGAGATCCGGGACAGGGGGCGGGCGAGCAGTACTTC. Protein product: CSARDPGQGAGEQYF.

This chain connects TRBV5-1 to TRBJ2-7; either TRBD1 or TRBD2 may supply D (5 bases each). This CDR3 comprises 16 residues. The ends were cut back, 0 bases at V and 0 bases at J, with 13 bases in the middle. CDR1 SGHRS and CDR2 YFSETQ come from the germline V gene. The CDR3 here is CASSLGSGASSYEQYF. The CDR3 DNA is TGCGCCAGCAGCTTGGGCTCCGGGGCAAGCTCCTACGAGCAGTACTTC.

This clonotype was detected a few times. DNA for the CDR3: TGTGCCAGCAGCTTAGCGCGGTTGGGACCATCTTGGGACATTCAGTACTTC. Translating it yields CASSLARLGPSWDIQYF. V usage is TRBV7-8 and J usage is TRBJ2-4; D possibly matches TRBD1 or TRBD2 (5 bases each). There are 17 residues in the CDR3. Germline loops: CDR1 SGHVS, CDR2 FQNEAQ. The V gene lost 0 bases and the J gene lost 8 bases, with 20 bases spanning the gap. Drawing the rest from reference TRBV7-8 and TRBJ2-4, the complete variable domain is GAGVSQSPRYKVAKRGQDVALRCDPISGHVSLFWYQQALGQGPEFLTYFQNEAQLDKSGLPSDRFFAERPEGSVSTLKIQRTQQEDSAVYLCASSLARLGPSWDIQYFGAGTRLSVL.

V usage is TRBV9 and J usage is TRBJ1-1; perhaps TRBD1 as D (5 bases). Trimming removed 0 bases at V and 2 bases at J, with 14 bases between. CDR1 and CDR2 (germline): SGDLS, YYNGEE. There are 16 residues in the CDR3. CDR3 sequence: CASSVEGGTLNTEAFF. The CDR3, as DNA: TGTGCCAGCAGCGTAGAGGGTGGGACGCTTAACACTGAAGCTTTCTTT.

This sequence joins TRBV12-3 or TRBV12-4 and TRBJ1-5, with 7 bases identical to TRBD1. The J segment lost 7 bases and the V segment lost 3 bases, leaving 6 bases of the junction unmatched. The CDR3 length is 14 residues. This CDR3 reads CASSLVTGYQPQHF. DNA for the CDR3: TGTGCCAGCAGTTTGGTGACAGGGTACCAGCCCCAGCATTTT.

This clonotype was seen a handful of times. The CDR3 DNA reads as TGTGCCAGCAGCCCCGGGACAGGGGCGGTCACCGGGGAGCTGTTTTTT. Translation: CASSPGTGAVTGELFF. This chain joins TRBV7-6 and TRBJ2-2; 10 positions agree with TRBD1. The CDR3 totals 16 residues. V shed 5 bases and J 4 bases; nucleotides not matched to a gene: 7. CDR1 and CDR2 from the germline V gene are SGHVS and FNYEAQ.

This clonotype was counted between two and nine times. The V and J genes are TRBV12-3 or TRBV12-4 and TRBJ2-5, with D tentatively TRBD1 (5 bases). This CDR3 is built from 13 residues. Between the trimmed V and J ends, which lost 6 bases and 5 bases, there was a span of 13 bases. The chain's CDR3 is CASSPGYVETQYF. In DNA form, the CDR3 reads TGTGCCAGCAGCCCAGGGTACGTCGAGACCCAGTACTTC.

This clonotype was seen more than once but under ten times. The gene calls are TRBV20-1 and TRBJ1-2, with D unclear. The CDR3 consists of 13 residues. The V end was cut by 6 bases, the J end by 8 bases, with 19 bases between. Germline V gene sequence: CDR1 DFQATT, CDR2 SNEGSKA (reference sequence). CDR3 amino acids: CSARAAQTYGYTF. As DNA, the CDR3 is TGCAGTGCCCGAGCGGCTCAAACATACGGCTACACCTTC.

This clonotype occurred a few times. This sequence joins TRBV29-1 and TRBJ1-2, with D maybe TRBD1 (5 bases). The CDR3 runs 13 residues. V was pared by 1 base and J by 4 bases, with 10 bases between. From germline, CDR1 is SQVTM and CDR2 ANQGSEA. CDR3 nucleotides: TGCAGCGTTGAAGGCTCGGGGGGCTATGGCTACACCTTC. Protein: CSVEGSGGYGYTF.

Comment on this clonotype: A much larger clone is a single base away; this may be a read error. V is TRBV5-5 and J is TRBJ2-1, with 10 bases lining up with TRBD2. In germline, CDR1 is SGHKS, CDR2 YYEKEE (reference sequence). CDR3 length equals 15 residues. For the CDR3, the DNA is TGTGCCAGCAGCTCGGGACTAGCGCACGTCAATGTGCAGTTCTTC. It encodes CASSSGLAHVNVQFF.

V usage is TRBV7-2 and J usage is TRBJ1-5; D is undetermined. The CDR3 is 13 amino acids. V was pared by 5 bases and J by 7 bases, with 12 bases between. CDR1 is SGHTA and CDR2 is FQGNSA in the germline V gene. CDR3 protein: CASSPRGHQPQHF. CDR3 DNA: TGTGCCAGCAGCCCCCGTGGGCACCAGCCCCAGCATTTT.

The CDR3 DNA follows: TGTGCCAGCACCACCTCCCGGGCAGTCACTGAAGCTTTCTTT. Encoded protein: CASTTSRAVTEAFF. The chain joins TRBV7-9 to TRBJ1-1; D gene uncertain. From germline, CDR1 is SEHNR and CDR2 FQNEAQ (reference sequence). This CDR3 has 14 amino acids. Trimming pared 7 bases from V and 4 bases from J, leaving 16 bases between.

The CDR3 here is CASSSSWGADKYSNYGYTF. The DNA of the CDR3 is TGCGCCAGCAGCTCCTCATGGGGGGCGGACAAATACTCTAACTATGGCTACACCTTC. The genes are TRBV5-1 and TRBJ1-2; D might be TRBD1 (6 bases). The germline gives CDR1 SGHRS, CDR2 YFSETQ. V lost 3 bases, J lost 0 bases, and 24 bases lay in between. The CDR3 runs to 19 residues.

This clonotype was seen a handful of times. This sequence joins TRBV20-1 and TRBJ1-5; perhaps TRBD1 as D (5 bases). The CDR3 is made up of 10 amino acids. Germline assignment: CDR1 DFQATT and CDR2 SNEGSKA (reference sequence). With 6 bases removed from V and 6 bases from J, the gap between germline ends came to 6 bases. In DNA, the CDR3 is TGCAGTGCCGGGGGTCAGCCCCAGCATTTT. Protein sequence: CSAGGQPQHF.

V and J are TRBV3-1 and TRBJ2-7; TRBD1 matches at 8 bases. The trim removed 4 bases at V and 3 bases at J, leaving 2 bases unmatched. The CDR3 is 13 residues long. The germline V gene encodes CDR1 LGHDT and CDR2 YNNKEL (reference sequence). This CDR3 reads CASSLTGGYEQYF. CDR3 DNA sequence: TGTGCCAGCAGCCTAACAGGGGGCTACGAGCAGTACTTC.

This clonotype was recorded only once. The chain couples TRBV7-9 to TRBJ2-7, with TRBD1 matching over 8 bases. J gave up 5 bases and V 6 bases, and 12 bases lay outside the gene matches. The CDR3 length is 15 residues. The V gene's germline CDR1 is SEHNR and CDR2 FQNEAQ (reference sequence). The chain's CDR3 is CASRGAAGQGHEQYF. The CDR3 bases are TGTGCCAGCAGGGGTGCAGCCGGACAGGGTCACGAGCAGTACTTC.

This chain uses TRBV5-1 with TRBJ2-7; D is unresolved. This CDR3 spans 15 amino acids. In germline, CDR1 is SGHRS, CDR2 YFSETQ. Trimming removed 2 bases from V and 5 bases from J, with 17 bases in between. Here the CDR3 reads CASSLGPRRTNEQYF. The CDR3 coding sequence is TGCGCCAGCAGCTTAGGACCACGACGAACTAACGAGCAGTACTTC. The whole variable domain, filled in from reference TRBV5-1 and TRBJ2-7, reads KAGVTQTPRYLIKTRGQQVTLSCSPISGHRSVSWYQQTPGQGLQFLFEYFSETQRNKGNFPGRFSGRQFSNSRSEMNVSTLELGDSALYLCASSLGPRRTNEQYFGPGTRLTVT.